Listed below are T cell receptor beta chains from one sample, sequenced in a study of human T cells and chemical hapten exposure. Each CDR3 protein is one row after TCRdb ran MiXCR on the RACE reads. This table holds just over 95,000 distinct CDR3 sequences, less than 35% found once. Specimen: whole blood, collected in connection with sensitization to the hapten diphenylcyclopropenone (DPC). These receptors were collected from a man aged 40-55 years with alopecia areata. Some clones in this sample may be carry-over from other donors' samples. CDR3s include the opening cysteine and the closing phenylalanine or tryptophan. A D gene is named only where the DNA matches it firmly. For some rows the clone size is stated as once, few or many, or as a class when expanded; others skip it.

clone_size	v_call	j_call	d_call	cdr3_aa	cdr3_nt
.	TRBV18	TRBJ2-7	TRBD1	CASSPLVGPQGAKDEQYF	TGTGCCAGCTCACCCCTCGTGGGGCCACAGGGGGCGAAGGACGAGCAGTACTTC
.	TRBV20-1	TRBJ2-7	TRBD1	CSSWGQGQAYEQYF	TGCAGTTCTTGGGGACAGGGGCAGGCCTACGAGCAGTACTTC
many	TRBV5-5	TRBJ2-1	TRBD1	CASSESTGANEQFF	TGTGCCAGCAGCGAATCGACAGGGGCCAATGAGCAGTTCTTC
.	TRBV28	TRBJ2-7	.	CASSFVRTYEQYF	TGTGCCAGCAGTTTTGTGAGGACTTACGAGCAGTACTTC
few	TRBV12-3/TRBV12-4	TRBJ1-3	.	CASSLAGLGNTIYF	TGTGCCAGCAGTTTAGCAGGTCTCGGAAACACCATATATTTT
.	TRBV20-1	TRBJ1-5	.	CSARGGNGQPQHF	TGCAGTGCTAGAGGGGGAAACGGCCAGCCCCAGCATTTT
many	TRBV11-1	TRBJ2-7	TRBD2	CASSHGLAGTYEQYF	TGTGCCAGCAGCCATGGACTAGCGGGGACCTACGAGCAGTACTTC
many	TRBV29-1	TRBJ2-7	TRBD2	CSAEAGGGGEQYF	TGCAGCGCGGAAGCGGGAGGAGGGGGGGAGCAGTACTTC
.	TRBV20-1	TRBJ1-1	.	CSARDTVNTEAFF	TGCAGTGCTCGGGACACCGTGAACACTGAAGCTTTCTTT
.	TRBV20-1	TRBJ2-7	.	CSAREKRDPYYEQYF	TGCAGTGCTAGAGAGAAGAGGGACCCATATTACGAGCAGTACTTC
few	TRBV7-6	TRBJ1-4	.	CASSLRESVKLFF	TGTGCCAGCAGCTTAAGGGAGAGTGTAAAACTGTTTTTT
.	TRBV7-2	TRBJ1-6	.	CASSWTDSPLHF	TGTGCCAGCAGCTGGACTGATTCACCCCTCCACTTT
.	TRBV2	TRBJ2-5	TRBD2	CASSGPTTSGQETQYF	TGTGCCAGCAGTGGCCCTACTACTAGCGGCCAAGAGACCCAGTACTTC
.	TRBV20-1	TRBJ2-7	TRBD2	CSASRLAGAVGEQYF	TGCAGTGCTAGCCGACTAGCGGGAGCGGTCGGCGAGCAGTACTTC
.	TRBV12-3/TRBV12-4	TRBJ1-2	TRBD1	CASSVTPGGEDYGYTF	TGTGCCAGCAGTGTTACTCCAGGGGGCGAGGACTATGGCTACACCTTC
.	TRBV20-1	TRBJ1-3	.	CSARRRDSRTIYF	TGCAGTGCTAGAAGGCGGGACTCCAGAACCATATATTTT
.	TRBV20-1	TRBJ1-5	TRBD1	CSEGAGDSNQPQHF	TGCAGTGAGGGGGCAGGAGATAGCAATCAGCCCCAGCATTTT
once	TRBV3-1	TRBJ1-1	.	CASSPPGINGAEAFF	TGTGCCAGCAGCCCACCCGGGATTAATGGAGCTGAAGCTTTCTTT
.	TRBV12-3/TRBV12-4	TRBJ2-2	.	CASSLRNTGELFF	TGTGCCAGCAGTTTAAGGAACACCGGGGAGCTGTTTTTT
.	TRBV12-3/TRBV12-4	TRBJ2-7	.	CASTDRSSYEQYF	TGTGCCAGCACCGACCGATCCTCCTACGAGCAGTACTTC
few	TRBV28	TRBJ1-5	.	CASLPHVWPGRSNQPQHF	TGTGCCAGCCTCCCGCATGTTTGGCCGGGTCGGAGCAATCAGCCCCAGCATTTT
.	TRBV28	TRBJ2-7	.	CASQSTTDEQYF	TGTGCCAGCCAATCAACGACAGACGAGCAGTACTTC